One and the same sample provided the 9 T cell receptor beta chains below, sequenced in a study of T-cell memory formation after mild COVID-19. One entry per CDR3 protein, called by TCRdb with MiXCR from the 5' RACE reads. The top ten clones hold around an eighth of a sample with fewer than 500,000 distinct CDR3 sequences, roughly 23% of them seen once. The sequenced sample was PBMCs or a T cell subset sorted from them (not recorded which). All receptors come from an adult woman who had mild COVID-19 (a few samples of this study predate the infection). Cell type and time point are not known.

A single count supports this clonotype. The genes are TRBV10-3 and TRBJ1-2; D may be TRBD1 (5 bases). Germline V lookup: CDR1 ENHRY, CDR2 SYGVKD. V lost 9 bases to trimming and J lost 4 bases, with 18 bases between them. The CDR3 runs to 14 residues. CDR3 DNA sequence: TGTGCCATAGCAGAATACGACAGCCTCTATGGCTACACCTTC. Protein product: CAIAEYDSLYGYTF.

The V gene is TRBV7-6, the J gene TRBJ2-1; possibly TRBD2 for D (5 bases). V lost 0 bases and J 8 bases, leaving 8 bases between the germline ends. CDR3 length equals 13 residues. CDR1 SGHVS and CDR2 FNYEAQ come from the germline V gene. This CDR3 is CASSLAGSYEQFF. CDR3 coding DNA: TGTGCCAGCAGCTTAGCGGGGAGTTATGAGCAGTTCTTC.

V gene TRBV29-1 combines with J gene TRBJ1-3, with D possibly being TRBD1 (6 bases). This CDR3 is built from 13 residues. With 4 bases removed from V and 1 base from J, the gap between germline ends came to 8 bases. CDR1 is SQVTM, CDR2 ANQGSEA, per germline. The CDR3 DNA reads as TGCAGCGTTGTAGGGGGTTCTGGAAACACCATATATTTT. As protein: CSVVGGSGNTIYF. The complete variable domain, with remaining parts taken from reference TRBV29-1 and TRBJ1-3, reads SAVISQKPSRDICQRGTSLTIQCQVDSQVTMMFWYRQQPGQSLTLIATANQGSEATYESGFVIDKFPISRPNLTFSTLTVSNMSPEDSSIYLCSVVGGSGNTIYFGEGSWLTVV.

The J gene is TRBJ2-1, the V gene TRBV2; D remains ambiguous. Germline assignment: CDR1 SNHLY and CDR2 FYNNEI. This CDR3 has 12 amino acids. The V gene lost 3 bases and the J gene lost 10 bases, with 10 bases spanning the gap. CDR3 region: CASSDMSREQFF. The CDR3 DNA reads TGTGCCAGCAGTGATATGTCACGGGAGCAGTTCTTC.

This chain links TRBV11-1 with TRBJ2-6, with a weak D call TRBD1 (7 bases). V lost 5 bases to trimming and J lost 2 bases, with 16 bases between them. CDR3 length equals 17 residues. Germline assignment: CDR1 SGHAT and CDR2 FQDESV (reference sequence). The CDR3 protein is CASSRMEGAAGANVLTF. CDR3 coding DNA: TGTGCCAGCAGCCGAATGGAGGGGGCGGCTGGGGCCAACGTCCTGACTTTC.

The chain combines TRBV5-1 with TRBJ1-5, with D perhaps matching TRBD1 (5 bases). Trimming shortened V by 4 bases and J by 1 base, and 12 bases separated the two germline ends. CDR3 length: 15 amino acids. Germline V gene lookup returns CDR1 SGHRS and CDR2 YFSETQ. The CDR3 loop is CASSPDSGSNQPQHF. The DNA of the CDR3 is TGCGCCAGCAGCCCCGACAGCGGCAGCAATCAGCCCCAGCATTTT.

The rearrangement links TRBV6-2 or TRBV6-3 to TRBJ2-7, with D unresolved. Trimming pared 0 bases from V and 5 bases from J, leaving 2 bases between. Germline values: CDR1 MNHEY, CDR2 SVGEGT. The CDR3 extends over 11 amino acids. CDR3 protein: CASSYSDEQYF. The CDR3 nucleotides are TGTGCCAGCAGTTACTCGGACGAGCAGTACTTC.

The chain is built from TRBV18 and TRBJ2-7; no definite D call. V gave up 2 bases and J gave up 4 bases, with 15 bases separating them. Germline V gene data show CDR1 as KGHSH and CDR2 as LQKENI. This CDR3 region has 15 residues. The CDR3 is CASSPSSRVAYEQYF. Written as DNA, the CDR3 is TGTGCCAGCTCACCATCATCTCGGGTGGCGTACGAGCAGTACTTC.

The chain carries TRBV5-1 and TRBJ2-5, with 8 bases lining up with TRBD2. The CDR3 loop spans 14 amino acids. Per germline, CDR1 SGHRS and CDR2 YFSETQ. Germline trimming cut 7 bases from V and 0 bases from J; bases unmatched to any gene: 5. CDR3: CASEVGGDQETQYF. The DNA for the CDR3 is TGCGCCAGCGAGGTCGGGGGGGACCAAGAGACCCAGTACTTC.